This is a list of T cell receptor beta chains from one sample in a study of T cells in localized non-small cell lung cancer. Sequenced by immunoSEQ multiplex PCR; TCRdb stores in-frame clones only, minus some. The data show tens of thousands of clones, with 90% seen just once and 6.9% held by the top ten. This sample comprised peripheral blood, obtained before any cancer treatment. Receptor source: a woman between 40 and 69 years old with stage I lung adenocarcinoma. Each CDR3 is given with its conserved first and last residue. A D gene is named only where the DNA matches it firmly. Not all rows give a size; the values are once, few, many and, for expanded clones, a class.

length	D	size	V	J	CDR3	DNA
13	.	once	TRBV27	TRBJ2-3	CASSRTAQDTQYF	TGTGCCAGCAGTAGGACAGCCCAGGATACGCAGTATTTT
18	.	.	TRBV7-9	TRBJ2-2	CASSLGLDSEGETGELFF	TGTGCCAGCAGCTTAGGTCTCGACAGTGAGGGAGAGACCGGGGAGCTGTTTTTT
20	.	.	TRBV28	TRBJ2-6	CASSLPGSRLDYSGANVLTF	TGTGCCAGCAGTTTACCCGGGAGCCGCCTCGATTACTCTGGGGCCAACGTCCTGACTTTC
14	.	.	TRBV7-9	TRBJ1-3	CASSRVGSGNTIYF	TGTGCCAGCAGCCGGGTGGGCTCTGGAAACACCATATATTTT
15	.	.	TRBV5-1	TRBJ1-1	CASSLARGHPTEAFF	TGCGCCAGCAGCTTGGCGAGGGGCCACCCCACTGAAGCTTTCTTT
14	.	.	TRBV21-1	TRBJ2-5	CASSKVRGPETQYF	TGTGCCAGCAGCAAAGTTAGGGGGCCAGAGACCCAGTACTTC
11	.	.	TRBV30	TRBJ1-3	CAWRVGNTIYF	TGTGCCTGGAGGGTGGGAAACACCATATATTTT
14	.	.	TRBV5-4	TRBJ2-7	CASTRRGVGYEHYF	TGTGCCAGCACCCGACGCGGGGTAGGCTACGAGCATTACTTC
14	TRBD2	.	TRBV6-1	TRBJ2-3	CASLGTSVSDTQYF	TGTGCCAGCTTGGGCACTAGCGTCTCAGATACGCAGTATTTT
13	TRBD1	.	TRBV7-2	TRBJ1-4	CASRGQINEKLFF	TGTGCCAGCAGGGGACAGATCAATGAAAAACTGTTTTTT
16	.	.	TRBV2	TRBJ2-2	CASSPAGHMNTGELFF	TGTGCCAGCAGTCCCGCGGGACATATGAACACCGGGGAGCTGTTTTTT
15	.	.	TRBV28	TRBJ2-3	CASSFPPSLTDTQYF	TGTGCCAGCAGTTTCCCCCCTAGTTTAACAGATACGCAGTATTTT
10	.	.	TRBV19	TRBJ1-1	CASNFPEAFF	TGTGCCAGTAATTTTCCTGAAGCTTTCTTT
14	.	.	TRBV2	TRBJ2-7	CASSKQQSSYEQYF	TGTGCCAGCAGCAAACAGCAGAGCTCCTACGAGCAGTACTTC
13	TRBD1	.	TRBV25-1	TRBJ1-2	CASSGAGGNGYTF	TGTGCCAGCAGTGGTGCAGGGGGTAATGGCTACACCTTC
14	.	.	TRBV28	TRBJ1-2	CASSLRGRSYGYTF	TGTGCCAGCAGCTTACGGGGTCGCTCTTATGGCTACACCTTC
14	.	.	TRBV7-3	TRBJ1-1	CASSPEPMNTEAFF	TGTGCCAGCAGTCCCGAACCTATGAACACTGAAGCTTTCTTT
14	.	.	TRBV9	TRBJ2-7	CASSVAGHPIEQYF	TGTGCCAGCAGCGTAGCAGGACACCCGATCGAGCAGTACTTC
16	.	.	TRBV10-2	TRBJ1-2	CASSERSGRADYGYTF	TGCGCCAGCAGTGAAAGGTCGGGCAGGGCGGACTATGGCTACACCTTC
16	TRBD2	.	TRBV9	TRBJ2-5	CASSVVPSGRGETQYF	TGTGCCAGCAGCGTAGTACCTAGCGGGAGAGGAGAGACCCAGTACTTC
17	.	once	TRBV28	TRBJ2-1	CASSFRVGRSYHNEQFF	TGTGCCAGCAGTTTTAGGGTCGGGAGATCGTATCACAATGAGCAGTTCTTC
13	.	.	TRBV7-2	TRBJ2-5	CASSPPSQETQYF	TGTGCCAGCAGCCCCCCCTCGCAAGAGACCCAGTACTTC
15	TRBD1	.	TRBV7-8	TRBJ1-2	CASSLIGTGLYGYTF	TGTGCCAGCAGCTTAATCGGGACAGGGTTATATGGCTACACCTTC
14	.	.	TRBV7-2	TRBJ2-5	CASSLGGARETQYF	TGTGCCAGCAGCTTAGGGGGGGCCCGAGAGACCCAGTACTTC
12	.	few	TRBV11-2	TRBJ2-5	CASSLDRETQYF	TGTGCCAGCAGCTTAGATCGAGAGACCCAGTACTTC
16	TRBD1	.	TRBV27	TRBJ1-2	CASSSYGQGINYGYTF	TGTGCCAGCAGTTCATATGGACAGGGCATTAACTATGGCTACACCTTC
11	TRBD2	.	TRBV2	TRBJ2-1	CASAGDNEQFF	TGTGCCAGCGCGGGGGACAATGAGCAGTTCTTC
13	.	.	TRBV7-3	TRBJ1-3	CASSTIPGNTIYF	TGTGCCAGCAGCACTATACCGGGAAACACCATATATTTT
12	.	.	TRBV7-9	TRBJ2-3	CASSPYEDTQYF	TGTGCCAGCAGCCCCTACGAAGATACGCAGTATTTT
12	.	.	TRBV7-2	TRBJ1-2	CASSFGTYGYTF	TGTGCCAGCAGCTTCGGGACTTATGGCTACACCTTC
16	TRBD2	.	TRBV5-1	TRBJ2-2	CASTGSGTTRTGELFF	TGCGCCAGCACTGGTAGCGGGACGACACGCACCGGGGAGCTGTTTTTT
15	.	once	TRBV5-6	TRBJ2-1	CASSLAPSANNEQFF	TGTGCCAGCAGCTTGGCCCCTAGCGCCAACAATGAGCAGTTCTTC
16	.	.	TRBV4-1	TRBJ2-3	CASSPGGGLYTDTQYF	TGCGCCAGCAGCCCCGGAGGCGGGCTATACACAGATACGCAGTATTTT
14	.	few	TRBV11-3	TRBJ1-3	CASSYRDPGNTIYF	TGTGCCAGCAGCTACAGGGATCCGGGAAACACCATATATTTT
13	.	once	TRBV2	TRBJ1-1	CASSEGPGTEAFF	TGTGCCAGCAGTGAGGGTCCGGGAACTGAAGCTTTCTTT
16	.	.	TRBV27	TRBJ2-3	CASSLSPRGSTDTQYF	TGTGCCAGCAGTTTATCCCCTCGCGGTAGCACAGATACGCAGTATTTT
16	.	.	TRBV19	TRBJ2-3	CASSIFWDTGTDTQYF	TGTGCCAGTAGTATTTTCTGGGACACCGGCACAGATACGCAGTATTTT
15	TRBD1	.	TRBV7-6	TRBJ2-7	CASSLTGTGAYEQYF	TGTGCCAGCAGCTTAACCGGGACAGGGGCATACGAGCAGTACTTC
15	.	.	TRBV2	TRBJ1-4	CASSLGDIRAEKLFF	TGTGCCAGCAGCCTCGGCGATATAAGGGCGGAAAAACTGTTTTTT
16	.	.	TRBV9	TRBJ2-2	CASSPRGGGNTGELFF	TGTGCCAGCAGCCCCCGCGGAGGGGGCAATACCGGGGAGCTGTTTTTT
14	TRBD1	.	TRBV30	TRBJ2-2	CAWRGQANTGELFF	TGTGCCTGGAGAGGACAGGCGAACACCGGGGAGCTGTTTTTT
17	TRBD2	once	TRBV7-2	TRBJ2-2	CASSYVPGLAGTGELFF	TGTGCCAGCAGCTACGTCCCCGGACTAGCGGGCACCGGGGAGCTGTTTTTT
14	TRBD1	once	TRBV28	TRBJ1-3	CASRGQGLGNTIYF	TGTGCCAGCCGTGGACAGGGGTTAGGAAACACCATATATTTT
13	.	.	TRBV5-1	TRBJ2-2	CASSRDTTGELFF	TGCGCCAGCAGTCGGGACACCACCGGGGAGCTGTTTTTT
14	TRBD1	.	TRBV10-1	TRBJ2-7	CASSATGTDYEQYF	TGCGCCAGCAGTGCGACCGGGACAGACTACGAGCAGTACTTC
13	.	.	TRBV5-4	TRBJ2-1	CASSLVQTNEQFF	TGTGCCAGCAGCTTGGTCCAAACCAATGAGCAGTTCTTC
16	.	once	TRBV25-1	TRBJ2-2	CASSVLGTAGTGELFF	TGTGCCAGCAGTGTATTAGGTACAGCAGGCACCGGGGAGCTGTTTTTT
16	.	.	TRBV21-1	TRBJ1-5	CASGNIGEGVKQPQHF	TGTGCCAGCGGGAATATCGGGGAGGGGGTCAAGCAGCCCCAGCATTTT
18	TRBD2	.	TRBV28	TRBJ2-3	CASRDSGRAFWHTDTQYF	TGTGCCAGCAGGGATAGCGGGAGGGCCTTCTGGCACACAGATACGCAGTATTTT
14	.	.	TRBV5-5	TRBJ1-1	CASSFGPGVTEAFF	.
13	.	once	TRBV6-5	TRBJ1-5	CASGGRHNQPQHF	TGTGCCAGCGGAGGACGGCACAATCAGCCCCAGCATTTT
15	.	.	TRBV6-5	TRBJ2-4	CASSPLPTGEYIQYF	TGTGCCAGCAGTCCCCTCCCCACGGGAGAATACATTCAGTACTTC
15	TRBD2	.	TRBV6-5	TRBJ2-3	CASSYSRTSLNTQYF	TGTGCCAGCAGTTACTCGAGGACTAGCTTAAATACGCAGTATTTT